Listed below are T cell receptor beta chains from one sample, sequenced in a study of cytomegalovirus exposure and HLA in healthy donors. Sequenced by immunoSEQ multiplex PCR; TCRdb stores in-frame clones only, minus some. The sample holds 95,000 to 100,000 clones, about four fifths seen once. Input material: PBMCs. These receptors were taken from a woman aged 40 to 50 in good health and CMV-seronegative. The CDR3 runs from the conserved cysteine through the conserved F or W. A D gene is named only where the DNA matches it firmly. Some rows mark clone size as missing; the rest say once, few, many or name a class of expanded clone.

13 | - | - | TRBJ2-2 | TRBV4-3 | CASSQDFTGELFF | TGCGCCAGCAGCCAAGATTTCACAGGGGAGCTGTTTTTT
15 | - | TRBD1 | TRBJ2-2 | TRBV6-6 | CASIIDRAGTGELFF | TGTGCCAGCATAATCGACAGGGCGGGCACCGGGGAGCTGTTTTTT
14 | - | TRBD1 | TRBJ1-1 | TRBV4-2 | CASSQQGENTEAFF | TGTGCCAGCAGCCAGCAGGGGGAGAACACTGAAGCTTTCTTT
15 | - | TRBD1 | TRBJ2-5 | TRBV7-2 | CASSLDGQGIKTQYF | TGTGCCAGCAGCTTAGATGGACAGGGAATAAAGACCCAGTACTTC
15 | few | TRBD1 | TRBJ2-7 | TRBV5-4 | CASSFYRDRRYEQYF | TGTGCCAGCAGCTTTTACCGGGACAGGCGGTACGAGCAGTACTTC
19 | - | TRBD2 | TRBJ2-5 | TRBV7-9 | CASSLVQLAGGPEGETQYF | TGTGCCAGCAGCTTAGTCCAACTAGCGGGGGGGCCGGAGGGAGAGACCCAGTACTTC
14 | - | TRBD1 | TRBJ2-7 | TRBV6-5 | CAISEGQGTYEQYF | TGTGCCATCAGCGAAGGACAGGGGACCTACGAGCAGTACTTC
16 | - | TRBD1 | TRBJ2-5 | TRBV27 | CASKSWVTGGQETQYF | TGTGCCAGCAAGAGCTGGGTAACAGGGGGACAAGAGACCCAGTACTTC
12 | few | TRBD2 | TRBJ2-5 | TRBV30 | CAWTSGGGDQYF | TGTGCCTGGACTAGCGGGGGGGGTGACCAGTACTTC
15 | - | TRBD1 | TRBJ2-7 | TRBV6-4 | CARTTDRGGRNEQYF | TGTGCCCGCACGACCGACAGGGGTGGAAGGAACGAGCAGTACTTC
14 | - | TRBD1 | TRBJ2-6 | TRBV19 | CASKQGAGANVLTF | TGTGCCAGCAAGCAGGGGGCTGGGGCCAACGTCCTGACTTTC
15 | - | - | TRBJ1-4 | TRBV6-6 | CASSYAGATNEKLFF | TGTGCCAGCAGTTACGCGGGGGCAACTAATGAAAAACTGTTTTTT
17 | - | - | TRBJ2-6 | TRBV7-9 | CASSPRGLQTGANVLTF | TGTGCCAGCAGCCCTCGAGGACTCCAGACTGGGGCCAACGTCCTGACTTTC
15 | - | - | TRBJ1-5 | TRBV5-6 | CASSVTGYSNQPQHF | TGTGCCAGCAGCGTCACAGGGTATAGCAATCAGCCCCAGCATTTT
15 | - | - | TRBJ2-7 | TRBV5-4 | CASSFGGTSSYEQYF | TGTGCCAGCAGCTTTGGGGGGACGAGCTCCTACGAGCAGTACTTC
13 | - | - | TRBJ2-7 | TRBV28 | CASRERGTYEQYF | TGTGCCAGCCGAGAGCGTGGTACCTACGAGCAGTACTTC
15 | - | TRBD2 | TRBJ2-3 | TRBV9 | CASSVESGGTDTQYF | TGTGCCAGCAGCGTAGAGAGCGGGGGCACAGATACGCAGTATTTT